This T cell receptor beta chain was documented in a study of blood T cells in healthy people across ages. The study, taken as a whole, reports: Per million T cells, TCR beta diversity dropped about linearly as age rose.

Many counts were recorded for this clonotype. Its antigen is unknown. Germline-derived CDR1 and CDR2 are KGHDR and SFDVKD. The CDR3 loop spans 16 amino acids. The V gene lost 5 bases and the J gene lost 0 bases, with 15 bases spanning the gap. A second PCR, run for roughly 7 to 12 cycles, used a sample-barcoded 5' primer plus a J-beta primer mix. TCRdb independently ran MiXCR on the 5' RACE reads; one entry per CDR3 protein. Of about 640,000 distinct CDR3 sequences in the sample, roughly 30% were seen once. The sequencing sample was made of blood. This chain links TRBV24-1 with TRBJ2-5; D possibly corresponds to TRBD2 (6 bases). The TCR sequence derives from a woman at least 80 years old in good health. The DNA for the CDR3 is TGTGCCACCAGTGGCCCGGGACTGGGGCACCAAGAGACCCAGTACTTC. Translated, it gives CATSGPGLGHQETQYF.